The 25 T cell receptor beta chains below were found in one sample sequenced in a study of human T cells and chemical hapten exposure. Documented time point: healthy volunteer bleed at 6 weeks. The starting material, unfractionated whole blood, was used for total RNA extraction. One entry per CDR3 protein, called by TCRdb with MiXCR from the RACE reads. This sample has about 65,000 distinct CDR3 sequences, with approximately 6.2% found just once. The sequenced material came from whole blood. These receptors were taken from a female donor in good health. Some clones in this sample may be carry-over from other donors' samples.

This clonotype was seen many times. The rearrangement uses TRBV20-1 and TRBJ2-5, with D perhaps TRBD1 or TRBD2 (5 bases each). Germline V lookup: CDR1 DFQATT, CDR2 SNEGSKA (reference sequence). The CDR3 runs 17 residues. V lost 1 base and J lost 0, with 18 bases in between. As DNA, the CDR3 is TGCAGTGCTAGAGCCCACGTACCCCGGGGCTACCAAGAGACCCAGTACTTC. This gives the protein CSARAHVPRGYQETQYF.

The rearrangement joins TRBV12-3 or TRBV12-4 to TRBJ2-7, with unresolved D. V shed 5 bases and J shed 6 bases, with 20 bases lying between them. This CDR3 has 15 residues. The chain's CDR3 is CASSLPAEYLGEQYF. CDR3 DNA sequence: TGTGCCAGCAGTCTCCCAGCAGAGTACCTCGGCGAGCAGTACTTC.

The chain's CDR3 is CASSRSRTSAGKKETQYF. In nucleotides, the CDR3 is TGCGCCAGCAGCCGGTCTCGGACTAGCGCCGGAAAGAAAGAGACCCAGTACTTC. The rearrangement links TRBV4-1 to TRBJ2-5, with 9 bases identical to TRBD2. The length of the CDR3 is 18 residues. Per germline, CDR1 MGHRA and CDR2 YSYEKL. J lost 3 bases, V lost 4 bases, and 15 bases had no gene match.

There are many counts of this clonotype. The chain combines TRBV4-3 with TRBJ1-1, with 8 bases aligning to TRBD1. The germline CDR1 and CDR2 sequences are LGHNA and YSLEER. V was pared by 0 bases and J by 9 bases, with 6 bases of the junction left unmatched. This CDR3 has 14 residues. The CDR3 loop is CASSQDLQGGQAFF. The CDR3 DNA is TGCGCCAGCAGCCAAGATTTACAGGGGGGACAAGCTTTCTTT.

This clonotype appeared a few times. The rearrangement uses TRBV12-5 and TRBJ2-3; tentative D call: TRBD2 (5 bases). CDR1 LGHNT and CDR2 FRNRAP come from the germline V gene. V was pared by 0 bases and J by 2 bases, with 18 bases between. This CDR3 region has 18 residues. The CDR3: CASGLVLGQRYFTDTQYF. The CDR3 DNA follows: TGTGCTAGTGGTTTGGTACTAGGGCAGCGATACTTCACAGATACGCAGTATTTT.

V and J are TRBV10-3 and TRBJ2-3; 12 positions match TRBD2. The germline V gene has CDR1 ENHRY and CDR2 SYGVKD. The V gene end was trimmed by 6 bases and the J gene end by 6 bases; junction bases not matched to a gene: 1. This CDR3 has 13 amino acids. Written as DNA, the CDR3 is TGTGCCATCAGGACTAGCGGGAGTGATACGCAGTATTTT. The encoded protein is CAIRTSGSDTQYF.

V is TRBV7-2 and J is TRBJ1-1; 7 bases line up with TRBD1. Germline V gives CDR1 SGHTA, CDR2 FQGNSA. CDR3 length: 15 residues. Germline trimming cut 5 bases from V and 5 bases from J; bases unmatched to any gene: 11. In nucleotides, the CDR3 is TGTGCCAGCAGCCCGAGGGGGCTCCGGGAAACTGAAGCTTTCTTT. Protein: CASSPRGLRETEAFF.

This clonotype was seen at least ten times. The chain joins TRBV7-8 to TRBJ1-5, with 9 positions matching TRBD1. Germline loops: CDR1 SGHVS, CDR2 FQNEAQ. V shed 5 bases and J 4 bases; nucleotides not matched to a gene: 15. The CDR3 is 18 residues long. CDR3 bases: TGTGCCAGCAGCGCCTATCACAGGGGGCGAGGCTGGAATCAGCCCCAGCATTTT. This encodes CASSAYHRGRGWNQPQHF.

This clonotype came up many times. The rearrangement joins TRBV3-1 to TRBJ2-3; D unresolved. The germline gives CDR1 LGHDT, CDR2 YNNKEL (reference sequence). Trimming took 4 bases from V and 6 from J, leaving 14 bases between them. The length of the CDR3 is 14 residues. CDR3 DNA: TGTGCCAGCAGCCTCAAGATAGGTCCCGATACGCAGTATTTT. Residues: CASSLKIGPDTQYF.

The gene calls are TRBV19 and TRBJ2-5; 9 bases are a match to TRBD2. CDR1 and CDR2 (germline): LNHDA, SQIVND (reference sequence). V shed 5 bases, J shed 7 bases, and the junction held 11 bases outside the gene matches. The length of the CDR3 is 15 residues. The CDR3, as DNA: TGTGCCAGTAGTTCCCTAGCGGGGTCGAAAGGGACCCAGTACTTC. It translates to CASSSLAGSKGTQYF.

This clonotype was detected many times. The chain employs TRBV5-1 and TRBJ2-1; D may be TRBD1 (5 bases). The germline CDR1 and CDR2 sequences are SGHRS and YFSETQ. This CDR3 is built from 17 residues. Deletions cut 4 bases from V and 0 bases from J, with 17 bases between. The CDR3 protein is CASSAEPRVTSYNEQFF. In nucleotides, the CDR3 is TGCGCCAGCAGCGCAGAACCCAGGGTAACCTCCTACAATGAGCAGTTCTTC.

There are many counts of this clonotype. The chain carries TRBV15 and TRBJ2-5, with 9 bases lining up with TRBD1. V was pared by 0 bases and J by 5 bases, with 4 bases of the junction left unmatched. Germline values: CDR1 LNHNV, CDR2 YYDKDF (reference sequence). The CDR3 has 15 residues. The chain's CDR3 is CATSREGQGYETQYF. As DNA, the CDR3 is TGTGCCACCAGCAGAGAGGGACAGGGTTACGAGACCCAGTACTTC.

This clonotype was counted between two and nine times. The chain couples TRBV20-1 to TRBJ2-7; D might be TRBD2 (6 bases). In germline, CDR1 is DFQATT, CDR2 SNEGSKA (reference sequence). With 1 base removed from V and 3 bases from J, the gap between germline ends came to 13 bases. This CDR3 has 14 amino acids. The CDR3 loop reads CSARVGTSSYEQYF. The CDR3 DNA follows: TGCAGTGCTAGAGTTGGGACTTCCAGCTACGAGCAGTACTTC.

In its sample, this clonotype was seen many times. The rearrangement joins TRBV6-2 or TRBV6-3 to TRBJ1-6; D not resolved. Germline V lookup: CDR1 MNHEY, CDR2 SVGEGT. The CDR3 has 15 amino acids. V dropped 0 bases and J dropped 10 bases, with 13 bases sitting between them. As DNA, the CDR3 is TGTGCCAGCAGTTACTCCGAGGGTGAGGGATCACCCCTCCACTTT. Translation: CASSYSEGEGSPLHF.

The V and J genes are TRBV6-2 or TRBV6-3 and TRBJ2-6; no clear D. The length of the CDR3 is 15 residues. Germline V gene data show CDR1 as MNHEY and CDR2 as SVGEGT. V lost 4 bases, J lost 0 bases, and 7 bases lay in between. The CDR3 nucleotides are TGTGCCAGCAGTTTGGTGGGCTCTGGGGCCAACGTCCTGACTTTC. Translation: CASSLVGSGANVLTF.

This clonotype was recorded a few times. The V gene is TRBV2, the J gene TRBJ2-5; 13 nucleotides align to TRBD2. CDR1 and CDR2 from the germline V gene are SNHLY and FYNNEI. V gave up 7 bases and J gave up 5 bases; unmatched junction bases: 4. This CDR3 is built from 14 residues. The CDR3, as DNA: TGTGCCAGCAAAAGACTAGCGGGAGGCGAGACCCAGTACTTC. This codes for CASKRLAGGETQYF.

This clonotype was seen many times. The V call is TRBV12-3 or TRBV12-4, the J call TRBJ1-5; D gene ambiguous. The CDR3 loop spans 16 amino acids. V was trimmed by 6 bases and J by 0 bases, leaving 15 bases between them. The CDR3 nucleotides read TGTGCCAGCAGACTCGGACTTGTCAGTAGCAATCAGCCCCAGCATTTT. As protein: CASRLGLVSSNQPQHF.

V and J are TRBV5-6 and TRBJ2-1; 9 bases fit TRBD2. CDR1 is SGHDT, CDR2 YYEEEE, per germline. V was pared by 2 bases and J by 9 bases, with 6 bases of the junction left unmatched. CDR3 length equals 14 residues. The CDR3 nucleotides are TGTGCCAGCAGCTTACCGGGACTAGCCGGTGAGCAGTTCTTC. This gives the protein CASSLPGLAGEQFF. The variable domain in full, completed from reference TRBV5-6 and TRBJ2-1, reads DAGVTQSPTHLIKTRGQQVTLRCSPKSGHDTVSWYQQALGQGPQFIFQYYEEEERQRGNFPDRFSGHQFPNYSSELNVNALLLGDSALYLCASSLPGLAGEQFFGPGTRLTVL.

This clonotype appeared many times. The gene calls are TRBV6-6 and TRBJ2-1; 11 bases align to TRBD2. V lost 5 bases and J lost 7; bases outside the gene matches: 10. Germline assignment: CDR1 MNHNY and CDR2 SVGAGI (reference sequence). This CDR3 has 16 residues. CDR3 protein: CASSQIAGGPTNEQFF. CDR3 in DNA: TGTGCCAGCAGTCAGATAGCGGGAGGGCCTACGAATGAGCAGTTCTTC.

This clonotype was counted ten times or more. The chain carries TRBV3-1 and TRBJ1-1, with D possibly being TRBD1 (5 bases). There are 14 residues in the CDR3. V was cut by 4 bases and J by 6 bases, with 15 bases left in between. CDR1 and CDR2 from the germline V gene are LGHDT and YNNKEL (reference sequence). The CDR3 region has the DNA TGTGCCAGCAGCCCCCTTGGGGGGAGTCCTGAAGCTTTCTTT. Its translation: CASSPLGGSPEAFF.

At least ten counts were recorded for this clonotype. The rearrangement links TRBV2 to TRBJ2-1; D is undetermined. This CDR3 comprises 13 residues. Germline CDR1 is SNHLY and CDR2 is FYNNEI. Trimming took 5 bases from V and 12 from J, leaving 17 bases between them. In DNA, the CDR3 is TGTGCCAGCAGTTCGAACGCCGGACGGGCGCAGTTCTTC. This sequence encodes CASSSNAGRAQFF.

J is TRBJ2-3 and V is TRBV10-3, with 11 bases fitting TRBD2. The CDR3 extends over 18 amino acids. In germline, CDR1 is ENHRY, CDR2 SYGVKD. Trimming at V came to 10 bases and at J to 0 bases, leaving 15 bases not matched to a gene. The CDR3 nucleotides are TGTGCCAATGCGGGATCCGGGACTAGCGGAGCTAGCACAGATACGCAGTATTTT. This translates into CANAGSGTSGASTDTQYF.

Many counts were recorded for this clonotype. The V call is TRBV7-9, the J call TRBJ1-2; D is uncertain. The CDR3 has 16 amino acids. Trimming removed 1 base from V and 4 bases from J, with 16 bases in between. Germline-derived CDR1 and CDR2 are SEHNR and FQNEAQ (reference sequence). The CDR3, as DNA: TGTGCCAGCAGCTTAGTCGGAGCAGGCGCTCTCTATGGCTACACCTTC. Translation: CASSLVGAGALYGYTF.

In DNA, the CDR3 is TGCAGCGTTGTGAAAACAGGGAACATTCAGTACTTC. The encoded protein is CSVVKTGNIQYF. J is TRBJ2-4 and V is TRBV29-1; maybe TRBD1 (6 bases). In germline, CDR1 is SQVTM, CDR2 ANQGSEA. The CDR3 has 12 residues. V was cut by 4 bases and J by 7 bases, with 11 bases left in between.

This chain links TRBV7-8 with TRBJ2-5, with TRBD2 matching over 8 bases. Germline CDR1 SGHVS, CDR2 FQNEAQ. The CDR3 contains 17 residues. V trimming: 0 bases; J trimming: 1 base; junction bases outside the gene matches: 7. The CDR3 DNA follows: TGTGCCAGCAGCTTAGCCCCCGTGCGGGAGGTCCAAGAGACCCAGTACTTC. Translation: CASSLAPVREVQETQYF.